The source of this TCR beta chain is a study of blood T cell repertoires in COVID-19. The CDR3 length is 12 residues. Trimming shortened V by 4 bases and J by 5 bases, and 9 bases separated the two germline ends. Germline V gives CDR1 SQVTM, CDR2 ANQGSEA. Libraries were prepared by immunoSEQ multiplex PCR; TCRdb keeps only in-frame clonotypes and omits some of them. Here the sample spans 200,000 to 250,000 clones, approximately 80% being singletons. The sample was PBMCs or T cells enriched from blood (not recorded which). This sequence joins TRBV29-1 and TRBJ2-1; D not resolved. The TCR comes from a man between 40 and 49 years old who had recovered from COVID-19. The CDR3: CSVVADNNEQFF. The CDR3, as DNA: TGCAGCGTTGTGGCAGATAACAATGAGCAGTTCTTC.